Reported below is one T cell receptor beta chain. What it binds is unknown. The sample belongs to a study of radiotherapy plus CTLA-4 blockade in lung cancer. Turning to the study itself: Roughly a sixth of enrolled patients responded objectively, and around 30% had disease control.

In germline, CDR1 is MNHNS, CDR2 SASEGT. The CDR3 contains 16 residues. Trimming took 1 base from V and 4 from J; bases not matched to a gene: 4. Focal radiation with ipilimumab CTLA-4 blockade was given to patients with chemo-refractory metastatic non-small-cell lung cancer. General observations from the study: In blood, after radiotherapy plus ipilimumab, tumor-derived TCR clones expanded. Reports identified early blood T cell clone dynamics, with interferon-beta, as the best response predictor.

The protocol was immunoSEQ multiplex PCR, while the TCRdb copy is restricted to in-frame clones and leaves out a portion. This sample has around 72,000 clones; roughly 78% occur once, and the top ten carry roughly 7%. This clonotype was sampled from a human donor with non-small cell lung cancer who had a complete response to radiotherapy plus ipilimumab. Specimen: peripheral blood, collected from a patient treated with radiotherapy plus ipilimumab. The chain joins TRBV6-1 to TRBJ2-2; TRBD1 aligns across 9 bases. The CDR3 is CASSEVGTGRTGELFF. The CDR3 DNA sequence: TGTGCCAGCAGTGAAGTGGGGACAGGGCGCACCGGGGAGCTGTTTTTT.